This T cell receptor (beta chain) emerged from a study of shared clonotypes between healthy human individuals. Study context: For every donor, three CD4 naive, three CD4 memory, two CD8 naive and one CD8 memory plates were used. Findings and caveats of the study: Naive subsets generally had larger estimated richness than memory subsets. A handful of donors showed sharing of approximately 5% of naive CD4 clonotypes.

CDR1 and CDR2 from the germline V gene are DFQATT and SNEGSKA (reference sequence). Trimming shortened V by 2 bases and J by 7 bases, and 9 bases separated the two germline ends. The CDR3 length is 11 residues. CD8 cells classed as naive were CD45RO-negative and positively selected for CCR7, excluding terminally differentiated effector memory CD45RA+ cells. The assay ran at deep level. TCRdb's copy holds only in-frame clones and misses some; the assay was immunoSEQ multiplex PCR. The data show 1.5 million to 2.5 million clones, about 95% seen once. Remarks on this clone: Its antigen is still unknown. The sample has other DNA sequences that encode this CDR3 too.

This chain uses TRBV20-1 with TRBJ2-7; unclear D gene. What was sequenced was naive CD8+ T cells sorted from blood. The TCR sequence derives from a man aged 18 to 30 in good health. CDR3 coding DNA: TGCAGTGCTAGAACTGGGGTTGAGCAGTACTTC. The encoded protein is CSARTGVEQYF.